In this sample, the clone carrying this T cell receptor beta chain turned up many times. No antigen is known for it. Sample time point: pre-sensitization, week 0. The treatment is: therapeutic diphenylcyclopropenone sensitization with weekly scalp DPC. The CDR3 runs 15 residues. Germline values: CDR1 LGHNA, CDR2 YSLEER. J was trimmed by 8 bases and V by 4 bases; bases with no gene match: 10. The data belong to a study of human T cells and chemical hapten exposure. Study results and caveats: Expanded TCRs produced significantly more large CDR3 similarity clusters than controls did.

TCRdb re-called the RACE reads with MiXCR, one entry per CDR3 protein. This repertoire shows some 400,000 distinct CDR3 sequences, roughly 5% found once; its top ten account for 2% to 3%. The sample here was whole blood, taken in connection with sensitization to the hapten diphenylcyclopropenone (DPC). The receptor comes from a woman between 45 and 65 years old with alopecia areata. Some clones in this sample may be carry-over from other donors' samples. The genes are TRBV4-3 and TRBJ2-1; 8 nucleotides align to TRBD2. CDR3 nucleotides: TGCGCCAGCAGCCCAGGCCAGCGGGAGATAGATGAGCAGTTCTTC. It translates to CASSPGQREIDEQFF.